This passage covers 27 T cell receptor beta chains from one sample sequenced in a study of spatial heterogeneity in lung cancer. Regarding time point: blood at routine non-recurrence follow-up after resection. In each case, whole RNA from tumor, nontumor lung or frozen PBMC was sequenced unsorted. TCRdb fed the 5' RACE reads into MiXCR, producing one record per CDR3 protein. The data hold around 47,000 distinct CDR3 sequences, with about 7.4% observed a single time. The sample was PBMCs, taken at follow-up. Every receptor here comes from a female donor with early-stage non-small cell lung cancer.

The CDR3 loop reads CSAREGGSQNTEAFF. The CDR3 DNA reads as TGCAGTGCTAGAGAGGGGGGCTCCCAGAACACTGAAGCTTTCTTT. This chain joins TRBV20-1 and TRBJ1-1; maybe TRBD1 (6 bases). The V end was cut by 0 bases, the J end by 1 base, with 12 bases between. CDR1 and CDR2 from the germline V gene are DFQATT and SNEGSKA (reference sequence). The CDR3 spans 15 residues.

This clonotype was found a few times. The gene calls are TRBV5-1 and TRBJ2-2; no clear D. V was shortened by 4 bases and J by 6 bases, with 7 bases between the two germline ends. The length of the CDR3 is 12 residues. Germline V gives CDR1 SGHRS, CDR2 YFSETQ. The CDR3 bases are TGCGCCAGCAGCCTCCCTGCCGGGGAGCTGTTTTTT. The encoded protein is CASSLPAGELFF.

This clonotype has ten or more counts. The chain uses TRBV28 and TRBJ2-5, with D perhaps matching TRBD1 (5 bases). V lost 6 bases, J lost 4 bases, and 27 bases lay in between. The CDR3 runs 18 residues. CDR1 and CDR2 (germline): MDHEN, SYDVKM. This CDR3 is CASSPPAQGFRGGETQYF. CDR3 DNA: TGTGCCAGCAGCCCCCCCGCCCAGGGTTTTAGGGGTGGAGAGACCCAGTACTTC.

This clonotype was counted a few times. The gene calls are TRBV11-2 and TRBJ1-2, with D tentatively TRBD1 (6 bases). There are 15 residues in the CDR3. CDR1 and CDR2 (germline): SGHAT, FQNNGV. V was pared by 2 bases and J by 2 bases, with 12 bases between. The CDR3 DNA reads TGTGCCAGCAGCTTATCCAGGGGCGAAAACTATGGCTACACCTTC. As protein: CASSLSRGENYGYTF. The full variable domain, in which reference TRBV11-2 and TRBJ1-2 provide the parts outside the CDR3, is EAGVAQSPRYKIIEKRQSVAFWCNPISGHATLYWYQQILGQGPKLLIQFQNNGVVDDSQLPKDRFSAERLKGVDSTLKIQPAKLEDSAVYLCASSLSRGENYGYTFGSGTRLTVV.

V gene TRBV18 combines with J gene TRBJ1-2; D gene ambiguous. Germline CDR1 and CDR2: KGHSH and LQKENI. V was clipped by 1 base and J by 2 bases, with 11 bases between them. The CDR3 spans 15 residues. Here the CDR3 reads CASSPLAEINYGYTF. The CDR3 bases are TGTGCCAGCTCACCACTCGCGGAGATAAACTATGGCTACACCTTC.

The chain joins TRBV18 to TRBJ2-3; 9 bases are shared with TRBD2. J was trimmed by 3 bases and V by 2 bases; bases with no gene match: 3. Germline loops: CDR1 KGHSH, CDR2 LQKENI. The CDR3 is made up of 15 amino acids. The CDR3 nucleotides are TGTGCCAGCTCACCAACCCTAGCGGGGACAGATACGCAGTATTTT. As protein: CASSPTLAGTDTQYF.

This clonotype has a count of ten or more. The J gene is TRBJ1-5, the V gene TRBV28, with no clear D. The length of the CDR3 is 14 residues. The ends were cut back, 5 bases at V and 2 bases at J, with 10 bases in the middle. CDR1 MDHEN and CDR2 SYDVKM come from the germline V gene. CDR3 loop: CASSPPWGNQPQHF. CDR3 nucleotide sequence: TGTGCCAGCAGTCCCCCTTGGGGCAATCAGCCCCAGCATTTT.

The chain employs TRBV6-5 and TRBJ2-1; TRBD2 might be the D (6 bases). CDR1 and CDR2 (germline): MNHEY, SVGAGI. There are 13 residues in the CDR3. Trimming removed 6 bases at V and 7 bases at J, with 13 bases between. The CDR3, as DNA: TGTGCCAGCAGCCCCTCCGGACTAAATGAGCAGTTCTTC. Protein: CASSPSGLNEQFF.

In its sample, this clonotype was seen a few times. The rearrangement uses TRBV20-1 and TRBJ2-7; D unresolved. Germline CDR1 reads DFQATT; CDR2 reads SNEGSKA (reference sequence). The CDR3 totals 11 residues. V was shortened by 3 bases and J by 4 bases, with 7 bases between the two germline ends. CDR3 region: CSAREKYEQYF. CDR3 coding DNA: TGCAGTGCTAGGGAAAAGTACGAGCAGTACTTC.

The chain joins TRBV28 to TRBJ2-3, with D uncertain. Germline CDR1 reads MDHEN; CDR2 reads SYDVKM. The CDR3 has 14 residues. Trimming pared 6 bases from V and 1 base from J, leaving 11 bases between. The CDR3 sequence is CASSTPTGTDTQYF. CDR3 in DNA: TGTGCCAGCAGCACTCCGACGGGCACAGATACGCAGTATTTT. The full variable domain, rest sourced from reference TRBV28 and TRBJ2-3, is DVKVTQSSRYLVKRTGEKVFLECVQDMDHENMFWYRQDPGLGLRLIYFSYDVKMKEKGDIPEGYSVSREKKERFSLILESASTNQTSMYLCASSTPTGTDTQYFGPGTRLTVL.

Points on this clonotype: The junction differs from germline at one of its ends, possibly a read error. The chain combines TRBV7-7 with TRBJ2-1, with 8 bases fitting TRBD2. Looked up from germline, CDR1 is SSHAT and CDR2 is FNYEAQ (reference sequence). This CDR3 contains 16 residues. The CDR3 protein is CASSPAGANPPNEQFF. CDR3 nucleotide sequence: TGTGCTAGCAGCCCAGCGGGGGCCAACCCCCCGAATGAGCAGTTCTTC.

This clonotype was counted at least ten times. The CDR3 loop is CASRAGGINYGYTF. CDR3 sequence (DNA): TGTGCCAGCAGGGCAGGGGGGATTAACTATGGCTACACCTTC. The chain is built from TRBV7-2 and TRBJ1-2, with 7 bases that match TRBD1. CDR3 length: 14 amino acids. Trimming cost V 6 bases and J 1 base; bases outside gene matches: 5. Germline values: CDR1 SGHTA, CDR2 FQGNSA.

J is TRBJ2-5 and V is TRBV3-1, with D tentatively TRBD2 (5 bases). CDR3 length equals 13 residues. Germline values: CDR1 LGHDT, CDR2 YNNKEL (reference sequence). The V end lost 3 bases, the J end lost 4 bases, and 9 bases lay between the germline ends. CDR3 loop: CASSHRGLETQYF. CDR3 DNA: TGTGCCAGCAGCCATCGAGGGTTAGAGACCCAGTACTTC.

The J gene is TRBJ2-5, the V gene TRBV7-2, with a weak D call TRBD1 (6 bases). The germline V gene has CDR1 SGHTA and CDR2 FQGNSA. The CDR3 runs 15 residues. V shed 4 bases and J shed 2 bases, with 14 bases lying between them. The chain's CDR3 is CASSSGQPGQETQYF. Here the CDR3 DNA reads TGTGCCAGCAGCTCGGGACAACCGGGGCAAGAGACCCAGTACTTC.

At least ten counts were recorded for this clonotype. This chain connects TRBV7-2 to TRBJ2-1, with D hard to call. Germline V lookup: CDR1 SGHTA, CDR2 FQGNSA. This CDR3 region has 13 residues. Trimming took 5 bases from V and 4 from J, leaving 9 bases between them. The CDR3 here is CASSPKGYNEQFF. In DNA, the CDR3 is TGTGCCAGCAGCCCCAAAGGGTACAATGAGCAGTTCTTC.

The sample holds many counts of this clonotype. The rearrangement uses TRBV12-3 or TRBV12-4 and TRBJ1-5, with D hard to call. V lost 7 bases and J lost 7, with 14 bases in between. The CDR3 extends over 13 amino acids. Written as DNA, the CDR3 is TGTGCCAGCACTCTTAAGGGAACCCAGCCCCAGCATTTT. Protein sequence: CASTLKGTQPQHF.

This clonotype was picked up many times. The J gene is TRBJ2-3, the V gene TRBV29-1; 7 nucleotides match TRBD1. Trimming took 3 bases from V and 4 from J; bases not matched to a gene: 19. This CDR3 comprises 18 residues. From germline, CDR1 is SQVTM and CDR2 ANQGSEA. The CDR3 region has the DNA TGCAGCGTTGAGCCCTACGGAAACAGGGGTTACTACGCAGATACGCAGTATTTT. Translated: CSVEPYGNRGYYADTQYF.

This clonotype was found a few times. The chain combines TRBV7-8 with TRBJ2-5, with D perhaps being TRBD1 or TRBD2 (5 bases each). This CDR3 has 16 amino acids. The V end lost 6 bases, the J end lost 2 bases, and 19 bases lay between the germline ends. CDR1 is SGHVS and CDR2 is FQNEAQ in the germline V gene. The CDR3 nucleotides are TGTGCCAGCAGGGACTCCGGAACAGGTTTACAAGAGACCCAGTACTTC. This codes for CASRDSGTGLQETQYF.

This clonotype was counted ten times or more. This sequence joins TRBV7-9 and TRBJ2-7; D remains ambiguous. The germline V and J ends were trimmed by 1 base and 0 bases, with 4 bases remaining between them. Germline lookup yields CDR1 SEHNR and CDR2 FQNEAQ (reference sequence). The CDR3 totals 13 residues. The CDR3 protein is CASSLDLSYEQYF. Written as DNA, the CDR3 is TGTGCCAGCAGCTTAGACCTCTCCTACGAGCAGTACTTC.

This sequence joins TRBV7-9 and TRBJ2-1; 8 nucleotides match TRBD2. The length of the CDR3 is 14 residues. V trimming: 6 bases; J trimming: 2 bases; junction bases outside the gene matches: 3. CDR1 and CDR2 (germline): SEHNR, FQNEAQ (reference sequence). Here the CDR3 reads CASRRGGTYNEQFF. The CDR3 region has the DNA TGTGCCAGCAGACGCGGGGGGACCTACAATGAGCAGTTCTTC.

The CDR3 DNA is TGCGCCAGCAGCTTGGTTACAGGGCTGAACACTGAAGCTTTCTTT. It is translated as CASSLVTGLNTEAFF. This chain uses TRBV5-1 with TRBJ1-1; weak D call: TRBD1 (6 bases). Germline CDR1 and CDR2: SGHRS and YFSETQ. The V gene lost 0 bases and the J gene lost 0 bases, with 9 bases spanning the gap. The length of the CDR3 is 15 residues.

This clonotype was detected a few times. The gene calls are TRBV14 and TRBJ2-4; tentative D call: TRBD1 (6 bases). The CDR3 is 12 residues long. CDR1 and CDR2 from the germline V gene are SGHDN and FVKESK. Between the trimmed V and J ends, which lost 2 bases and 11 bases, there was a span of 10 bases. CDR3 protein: CASSQTDSLQYF. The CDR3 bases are TGTGCCAGCAGCCAAACGGACAGCCTTCAGTACTTC.

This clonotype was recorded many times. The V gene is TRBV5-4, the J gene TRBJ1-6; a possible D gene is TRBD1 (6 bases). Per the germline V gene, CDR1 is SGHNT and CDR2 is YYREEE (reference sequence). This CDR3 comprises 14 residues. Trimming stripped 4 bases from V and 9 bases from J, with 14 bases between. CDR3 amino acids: CASSTPTGASPLHF. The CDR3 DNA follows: TGTGCCAGCAGCACTCCGACAGGCGCTTCACCCCTCCACTTT.

The CDR3 protein is CATSRVVTQTYEQYF. The DNA of the CDR3 is TGTGCCACCAGCAGAGTAGTTACCCAGACCTACGAGCAGTACTTC. This sequence joins TRBV15 and TRBJ2-7; D gene unclear. CDR1 and CDR2 (germline): LNHNV, YYDKDF (reference sequence). The CDR3 is 15 residues long. V dropped 1 base and J dropped 2 bases, with 12 bases sitting between them.

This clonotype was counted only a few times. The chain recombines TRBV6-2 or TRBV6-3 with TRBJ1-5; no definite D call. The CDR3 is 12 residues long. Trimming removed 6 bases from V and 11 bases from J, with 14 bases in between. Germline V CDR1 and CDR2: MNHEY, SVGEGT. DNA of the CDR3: TGTGCCAGCAGGTATGGGATGGGGTCCCAGCATTTT. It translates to CASRYGMGSQHF.

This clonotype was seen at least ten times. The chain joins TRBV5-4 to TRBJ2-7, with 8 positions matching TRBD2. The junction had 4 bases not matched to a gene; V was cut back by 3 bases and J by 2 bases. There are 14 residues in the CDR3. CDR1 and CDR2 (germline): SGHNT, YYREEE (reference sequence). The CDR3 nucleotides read TGTGCCAGCAGCTCCGGCGGGGGGACCTACGAGCAGTACTTC. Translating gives CASSSGGGTYEQYF.

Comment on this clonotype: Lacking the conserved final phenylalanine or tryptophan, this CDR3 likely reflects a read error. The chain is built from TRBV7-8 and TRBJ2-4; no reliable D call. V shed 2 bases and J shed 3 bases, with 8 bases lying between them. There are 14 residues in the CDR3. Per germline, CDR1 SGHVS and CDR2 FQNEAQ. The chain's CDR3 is CASSLRSDKNIQYI. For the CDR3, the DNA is TGTGCCAGCAGCTTAAGGAGCGACAAAAACATTCAGTACATC.